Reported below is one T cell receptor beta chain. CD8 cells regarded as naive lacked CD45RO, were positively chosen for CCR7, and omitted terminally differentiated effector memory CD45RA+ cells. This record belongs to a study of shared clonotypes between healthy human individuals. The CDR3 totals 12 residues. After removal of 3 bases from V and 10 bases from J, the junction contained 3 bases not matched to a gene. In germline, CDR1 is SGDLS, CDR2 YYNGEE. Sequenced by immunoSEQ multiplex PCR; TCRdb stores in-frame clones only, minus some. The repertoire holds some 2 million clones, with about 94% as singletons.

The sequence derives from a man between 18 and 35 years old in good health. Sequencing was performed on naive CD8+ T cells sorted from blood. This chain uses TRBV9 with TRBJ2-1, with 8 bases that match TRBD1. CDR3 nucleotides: TGTGCCAGCAGCGGGGACAGGCTAGAGCAGTTCTTC. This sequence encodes CASSGDRLEQFF.